This T cell receptor (beta chain) was retrieved from a study of T cells after posttransplantation cyclophosphamide. Overall study findings and caveats: Later blood repertoires were often dominated by clones from the donor CD8+ memory compartment.

This clone has more than one count but fewer than ten. Its antigen remains unknown. Sequencing used immunoSEQ multiplex PCR; TCRdb keeps in-frame clones, though not all of them. The table includes tens of thousands of clones, roughly two thirds detected once. V gave up 2 bases and J gave up 1 base, with 16 bases separating them. The CDR3 is 17 residues long. CDR1 and CDR2 (germline): LGHNA, YNFKEQ. The TCR sequence derives from a woman in her sixties in good health, CMV-negative, and a related stem cell transplant donor. What was sequenced was memory CD4+ T cells sorted from PBMCs. This chain connects TRBV4-2 to TRBJ2-3; D remains unclear. CDR3 loop: CASSQSVTVSGTDTQYF. CDR3 sequence (DNA): TGTGCCAGCAGCCAAAGTGTCACGGTTTCGGGCACAGATACGCAGTATTTT.